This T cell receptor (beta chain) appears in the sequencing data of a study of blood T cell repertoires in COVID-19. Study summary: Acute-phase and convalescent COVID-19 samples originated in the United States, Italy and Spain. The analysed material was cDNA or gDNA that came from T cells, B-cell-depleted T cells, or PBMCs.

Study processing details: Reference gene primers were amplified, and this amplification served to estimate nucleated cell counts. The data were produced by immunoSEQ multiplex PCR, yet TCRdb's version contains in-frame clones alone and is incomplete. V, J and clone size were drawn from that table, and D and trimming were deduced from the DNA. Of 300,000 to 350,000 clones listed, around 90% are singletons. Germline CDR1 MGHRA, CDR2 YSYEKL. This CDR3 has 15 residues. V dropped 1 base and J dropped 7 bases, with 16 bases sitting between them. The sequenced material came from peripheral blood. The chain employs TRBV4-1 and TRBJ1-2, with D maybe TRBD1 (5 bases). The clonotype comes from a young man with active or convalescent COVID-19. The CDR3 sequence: CASSQVRSSGFGYTF. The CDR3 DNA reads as TGCGCCAGCAGCCAAGTCCGGAGTTCAGGGTTTGGCTACACCTTC.